Below, 12 T cell receptor beta chains from the same sample are listed, as sequenced in a study of blood T cell repertoires in COVID-19 (dated by TCRdb to 2020 to 2021). Library prep was done by the immunoSEQ multiplex PCR assay. This immuneACCESS table, as held by TCRdb, lists in-frame sequences with V and J called but not all clones. Of the missing ones, under half trace to an unresolved V gene in checked studies; the others have no known cause. The sample includes approximately 530,000 clones, with 85% to 90% observed a single time. The ten biggest clones cover 7.5% to 9% of the sample. The specimen sequenced was peripheral blood. The receptors derive from a woman in her forties or fifties with COVID-19, enrolled during active disease.

The chain links TRBV27 to TRBJ1-6; D gene uncertain. The germline V and J ends were trimmed by 0 bases and 14 bases, with 11 bases remaining between them. Germline V CDR1 and CDR2: MNHEY, SMNVEV (reference sequence). CDR3 size: 13 residues. CDR3 sequence reads: CASSLSRVVALHF. DNA for the CDR3: TGTGCCAGCAGTTTATCGCGGGTGGTGGCCCTCCACTTT.

The V and J genes are TRBV3-1 (or the pseudogene TRBV3-2) and TRBJ1-3; 7 bases map to TRBD1. This CDR3 is 15 amino acids long. Germline assignment: CDR1 LGHDT and CDR2 YNNKEL (reference sequence). The junction had 7 bases not matched to a gene; V was cut back by 4 bases and J by 4 bases. The CDR3, as DNA: TGTGCCAGCAGCCTGGGGACAGCGCTAGGAAACACCATATATTTT. It encodes CASSLGTALGNTIYF.

The chain employs TRBV5-4 and TRBJ2-3; D possibly corresponds to TRBD2 (6 bases). Per germline, CDR1 SGHNT and CDR2 YYREEE (reference sequence). The CDR3 consists of 16 residues. V lost 0 bases and J lost 0, with 11 bases in between. The CDR3 loop is CASSLGGASSTDTQYF. CDR3 DNA: TGTGCCAGCAGCTTGGGCGGGGCCTCTAGCACAGATACGCAGTATTTT.

This clone was seen a single time. The chain employs TRBV5-8 and TRBJ1-2; no clear D. Germline assignment: CDR1 SGHTS and CDR2 YDEGEE. This CDR3 spans 14 amino acids. The germline V and J ends were trimmed by 0 bases and 4 bases, with 10 bases remaining between them. CDR3 in amino acids: CASSLEPGPYGYTF. In nucleotides, the CDR3 is TGTGCCAGCAGCTTGGAACCCGGTCCCTATGGCTACACCTTC.

The V and J genes are TRBV5-6 and TRBJ1-2; 11 bases map to TRBD1. The length of the CDR3 is 16 residues. The germline CDR1 and CDR2 sequences are SGHDT and YYEEEE. Losses at the gene ends were 0 bases for V and 3 bases for J; bases not matched to a gene: 4. The chain's CDR3 is CASSLGTGGRHYGYTF. For the CDR3, the DNA is TGTGCCAGCAGCTTGGGGACAGGGGGCCGTCACTATGGCTACACCTTC.

CDR3 nucleotides: TGCGCCAGCAGTGAGTCAGTCGCGGGCGGGCTAGACCTCTCCTACGAGCAGTACTTC. It translates to CASSESVAGGLDLSYEQYF. The V gene is TRBV10-1, the J gene TRBJ2-7; perhaps TRBD2 as D (5 bases). This CDR3 spans 19 amino acids. CDR1 WNHNN and CDR2 SYGVQD come from the germline V gene (reference sequence). Trimming removed 0 bases from V and 0 bases from J, with 21 bases in between.

The chain employs TRBV12-3 or TRBV12-4 and TRBJ2-7; no clear D gene. Trimming pared 3 bases from V and 7 bases from J, leaving 10 bases between. This CDR3 contains 12 residues. The CDR3 coding sequence is TGTGCCAGCAGTTTCGGAGTCATGGAGCAGTACTTC. This codes for CASSFGVMEQYF.

The chain couples TRBV27 to TRBJ1-5; D might be TRBD1 (5 bases). Germline CDR1 MNHEY, CDR2 SMNVEV (reference sequence). V lost 5 bases to trimming and J lost 0 bases, with 8 bases between them. This CDR3 has 14 residues. The CDR3 DNA is TGTGCCAGCAGTCCGGACAATAGCAATCAGCCCCAGCATTTT. This sequence encodes CASSPDNSNQPQHF.

The chain uses TRBV5-4 and TRBJ2-3; TRBD1 matches at 9 bases. Germline loops: CDR1 SGHNT, CDR2 YYREEE (reference sequence). There are 16 residues in the CDR3. The V segment lost 0 bases and the J segment 4 bases; nucleotides outside the gene matches: 6. This chain's CDR3 is CASSLGGTGIADTQYF. The CDR3 DNA follows: TGTGCCAGCAGCTTGGGCGGGACAGGGATCGCAGATACGCAGTATTTT.

In this sample, this clone turned up once. The V and J genes are TRBV7-9 and TRBJ2-5; D uncertain. Germline V gene lookup returns CDR1 SEHNR and CDR2 FQNEAQ (reference sequence). V shed 2 bases and J shed 5 bases, with 12 bases lying between them. CDR3 size: 14 residues. CDR3 residues: CASSLLALGETQYF. As DNA, the CDR3 is TGTGCCAGCAGCTTATTGGCTCTCGGGGAGACCCAGTACTTC.

This clone has more than one count but fewer than ten. This chain uses TRBV29-1 with TRBJ1-2; the match to TRBD1 covers 7 bases. V dropped 7 bases and J dropped 6; count of bases not matched to a gene: 8. CDR3 length: 12 residues. Germline loops: CDR1 SQVTM, CDR2 ANQGSEA. The CDR3 DNA reads as TGCAGCGCCAATACAGGGGTTCATGGCTACACCTTC. This translates into CSANTGVHGYTF.

J is TRBJ1-1 and V is TRBV2; D is perhaps TRBD1 (6 bases). Germline-derived CDR1 and CDR2 are SNHLY and FYNNEI. Trimming took off 6 bases at V and 0 bases at J, with 14 bases between the two ends. The CDR3 length is 15 residues. The CDR3 loop reads CASSLGDILNTEAFF. The DNA of the CDR3 is TGTGCCAGCAGCTTAGGGGACATCCTGAACACTGAAGCTTTCTTT.